What follows are 31 T cell receptor beta chains derived from one specimen sequenced in a study of blood T cell repertoires in COVID-19. Sequencing was performed with immunoSEQ multiplex PCR; in TCRdb, only in-frame clones are kept and a portion is missing. The data hold about 120,000 clones, with about 89% observed a single time. Sequencing was done on a sample of peripheral blood. The receptors here all came from a human donor with acute or convalescent COVID-19. The donor label of this sample is uncertain.

Many counts were recorded for this clone. J is TRBJ1-5 and V is TRBV7-5; the table's D call of TRBD1 was not tested on the DNA. TRBV7-5 is shown as a pseudogene. This CDR3 comprises 17 residues. For the CDR3, the DNA is TGTGCCAGAAGCTTGCGAGGCCAGGGCGAAAGAAATCAGCCCCAGCATTTT. As protein: CARSLRGQGERNQPQHF.

The chain couples TRBV4-1 to TRBJ1-2, with TRBD1 identical over 11 bases. V lost 3 bases, J lost 8 bases, and 5 bases stayed unmatched. The CDR3 is made up of 14 amino acids. Germline loops: CDR1 MGHRA, CDR2 YSYEKL. DNA of the CDR3: TGCGCCAGCAGCCAGGTGGGACAGGGGGGCGGCTACACCTTC. Encoded protein: CASSQVGQGGGYTF.

This chain uses TRBV7-7 with TRBJ2-1, with TRBD2 as a possible D gene (5 bases). Trimming took 1 base from V and 6 from J, leaving 10 bases between them. Germline V gene sequence: CDR1 SSHAT, CDR2 FNYEAQ (reference sequence). The CDR3 is made up of 14 amino acids. This chain's CDR3 is CASSLDRTSNEQFF. In nucleotides, the CDR3 is TGTGCCAGCAGCTTAGACCGGACTTCCAATGAGCAGTTCTTC.

The V gene is TRBV7-9, the J gene TRBJ1-1; D is possibly TRBD1 (5 bases). V gave up 5 bases and J gave up 2 bases, with 18 bases separating them. CDR3 length: 16 residues. Germline V lookup: CDR1 SEHNR, CDR2 FQNEAQ (reference sequence). This CDR3 is CASSLTRQPENTEAFF. DNA of the CDR3: TGTGCCAGCAGCCTCACTCGACAGCCGGAAAACACTGAAGCTTTCTTT.

The genes are TRBV11-2 and TRBJ2-5; 8 bases match TRBD2. Losses at the gene ends were 10 bases for V and 0 bases for J; bases not matched to a gene: 10. CDR1 and CDR2 (germline): SGHAT, FQNNGV. This CDR3 spans 15 amino acids. The DNA of the CDR3 is TGTGCCATCCAAACTACGGGAGGGAACCAAGAGACCCAGTACTTC. Its protein product is CAIQTTGGNQETQYF.

In this sample, this clone turned up a few times. This rearrangement joins TRBV2 to TRBJ1-2; TRBD1 agrees at 8 bases. This CDR3 contains 13 residues. V lost 4 bases, J lost 2 bases, and 0 bases stayed unmatched. Looked up from germline, CDR1 is SNHLY and CDR2 is FYNNEI. CDR3 DNA: TGTGCCAGCAGTGGGACAGGGAACTATGGCTACACCTTC. Amino acids: CASSGTGNYGYTF.

The chain joins TRBV6-1 to TRBJ1-5, with 7 positions matching TRBD1. V shed 0 bases and J 9 bases; nucleotides not matched to a gene: 8. This CDR3 is 15 amino acids long. Germline values: CDR1 MNHNS, CDR2 SASEGT. For the CDR3, the DNA is TGTGCCAGCAGTGAAGCCTGGACAGGCGGCAGGCCCCAGCATTTT. It encodes CASSEAWTGGRPQHF.

The chain's CDR3 is CASSDVPPLGLRPDTQYF. In DNA form, the CDR3 reads TGTGCCAGCAGTGACGTACCCCCCCTGGGACTGAGGCCAGATACGCAGTATTTT. The chain couples TRBV6-1 to TRBJ2-3, with a tentative D call TRBD2 (6 bases). Germline assignment: CDR1 MNHNS and CDR2 SASEGT. Trimming cost V 3 bases and J 4 bases, with 23 bases left between them. The CDR3 is 18 residues long.

The chain recombines TRBV6-4 with TRBJ1-2; 7 bases fit TRBD1. The ends lost 6 bases at V and 4 bases at J; junction bases unmatched: 5. The CDR3 is 13 amino acids. The germline V gene has CDR1 MRHNA and CDR2 SNTAGT. CDR3 coding DNA: TGTGCCAGCAGCCGACAGGGCAGCTATGGCTACACCTTC. Encoded protein: CASSRQGSYGYTF.

The gene calls are TRBV7-8 and TRBJ1-2; D remains unclear. Trimming took 0 bases from V and 5 from J, leaving 13 bases between them. Germline CDR1 is SGHVS and CDR2 is FQNEAQ. The CDR3 has 15 residues. The DNA for the CDR3 is TGTGCCAGCAGCTTAGCGTCAAGCGCCACGTATGGCTACACCTTC. It is translated as CASSLASSATYGYTF.

The chain couples TRBV7-2 to TRBJ2-1, with a possible D match to TRBD2 (6 bases). The CDR3 covers 13 residues. Germline V CDR1 and CDR2: SGHTA, FQGNSA. Trimming took off 4 bases at V and 7 bases at J, with 11 bases between the two ends. CDR3 protein: CASSSTSGNEQFF. DNA for the CDR3: TGTGCCAGCAGCTCGACTAGTGGTAATGAGCAGTTCTTC. Full variable domain (remainder filled in from reference TRBV7-2 and TRBJ2-1): GAGVSQSPSNKVTEKGKDVELRCDPISGHTALYWYRQSLGQGLEFLIYFQGNSAPDKSGLPSDRFSAERTGGSVSTLTIQRTQQEDSAVYLCASSSTSGNEQFFGPGTRLTVL.

The rearrangement links TRBV19 to TRBJ2-5; D unresolved. Between the trimmed V and J ends, which lost 6 bases and 0 bases, there was a span of 8 bases. This CDR3 spans 13 amino acids. Per germline, CDR1 LNHDA and CDR2 SQIVND (reference sequence). CDR3 coding DNA: TGTGCCAGTAGAACCACAGACCAAGAGACCCAGTACTTC. It specifies CASRTTDQETQYF.

V gene TRBV28 combines with J gene TRBJ1-2, with TRBD1 as a possible D gene (5 bases). Trimming shortened V by 6 bases and J by 6 bases, and 23 bases separated the two germline ends. This CDR3 has 16 residues. Germline assignment: CDR1 MDHEN and CDR2 SYDVKM. Here the CDR3 reads CASRTPGRGEGNGYTF. In DNA form, the CDR3 reads TGTGCCAGCAGAACTCCCGGGAGAGGGGAGGGAAATGGCTACACCTTC.

The V call is TRBV2, the J call TRBJ1-1; 8 bases match TRBD1. The V and J ends lost 3 bases and 6 bases, in that order; junction bases with no gene match: 0. Germline V CDR1 and CDR2: SNHLY, FYNNEI. The CDR3 length is 12 residues. The CDR3 spells CASSEDRAEAFF. CDR3 sequence (DNA): TGTGCCAGCAGTGAGGACAGGGCTGAAGCTTTCTTT.

The CDR3 loop is CASSLRQGSEKLFF. The DNA of the CDR3 is TGCGCCAGCAGCCTACGACAGGGTAGTGAAAAACTGTTTTTT. This chain links TRBV5-1 with TRBJ1-4; 7 bases are a match to TRBD1. The J segment lost 7 bases and the V segment lost 4 bases, leaving 7 bases of the junction unmatched. Germline V gene sequence: CDR1 SGHRS, CDR2 YFSETQ. The CDR3 runs to 14 residues.

A few counts support this clone. This chain links TRBV19 with TRBJ1-5; the D gene is possibly TRBD1 (5 bases). The V gene's germline CDR1 is LNHDA and CDR2 SQIVND (reference sequence). V lost 3 bases and J lost 4, with 16 bases in between. This CDR3 has 16 residues. For the CDR3, the DNA is TGTGCCAGTAGTATTGGGAGGGTAGGGGTTAATCAGCCCCAGCATTTT. This translates into CASSIGRVGVNQPQHF.

The chain uses TRBV18 and TRBJ1-1; D is perhaps TRBD1 (5 bases). The V end was cut by 2 bases, the J end by 2 bases, with 9 bases between. The CDR3 consists of 14 residues. CDR1 KGHSH and CDR2 LQKENI come from the germline V gene. DNA of the CDR3: TGTGCCAGCTCACCAACCGGACACAACACTGAAGCTTTCTTT. The encoded protein is CASSPTGHNTEAFF. The full variable domain, completed using reference TRBV18 and TRBJ1-1, is NAGVMQNPRHLVRRRGQEARLRCSPMKGHSHVYWYRQLPEEGLKFMVYLQKENIIDESGMPKERFSAEFPKEGPSILRIQQVVRGDSAAYFCASSPTGHNTEAFFGQGTRLTVV.

The rearrangement uses TRBV12-3 or TRBV12-4 and TRBJ1-2, with 7 positions matching TRBD1. Unmatched junction bases numbered 2, after V lost 3 bases and J lost 4 bases. The CDR3 consists of 13 residues. CDR3 region: CASSLDRFYGYTF. The CDR3 DNA is TGTGCCAGCAGTTTGGACAGGTTCTATGGCTACACCTTC.

The CDR3, as DNA: TGCAGTGCTAGTGTTGAGGGAGTATTGGAGACCCAGTACTTC. It translates to CSASVEGVLETQYF. This chain joins TRBV20-1 and TRBJ2-5; perhaps TRBD2 as D (5 bases). The germline gives CDR1 DFQATT, CDR2 SNEGSKA (reference sequence). The V end was cut by 3 bases, the J end by 5 bases, with 16 bases between. This CDR3 spans 14 amino acids.

The V and J genes are TRBV5-4 and TRBJ2-5, with D tentatively TRBD2 (6 bases). Germline V gene lookup returns CDR1 SGHNT and CDR2 YYREEE (reference sequence). Trimming took 2 bases from V and 2 from J, leaving 10 bases between them. The CDR3 consists of 14 residues. CDR3 nucleotide sequence: TGTGCCAGCAGCTTAGGAGGGCTGCAAGAGACCCAGTACTTC. Its protein is CASSLGGLQETQYF.

V and J are TRBV7-2 and TRBJ2-3; 8 bases line up with TRBD1. V trimming: 5 bases; J trimming: 2 bases; junction bases outside the gene matches: 6. CDR1 is SGHTA, CDR2 FQGNSA, per germline. CDR3 length: 15 amino acids. This CDR3 reads CASSRGQVDTDTQYF. The CDR3 region has the DNA TGTGCCAGCAGCCGGGGACAGGTCGACACAGATACGCAGTATTTT.

A single count supports this clone. The chain recombines TRBV4-1 with TRBJ1-4; D not certain. Germline-derived CDR1 and CDR2 are MGHRA and YSYEKL. The CDR3 spans 14 residues. Trimming shortened V by 0 bases and J by 6 bases, and 8 bases separated the two germline ends. CDR3 loop: CASSQEITDEKLFF. CDR3 bases: TGCGCCAGCAGCCAAGAAATAACGGATGAAAAACTGTTTTTT.

In this sample, this clone turned up once. In nucleotides, the CDR3 is TGTGCCAGCAGCCTGACAGGGGGACTTAATGAGCAGTTCTTC. Amino acid sequence: CASSLTGGLNEQFF. This chain uses TRBV5-5 with TRBJ2-1; TRBD1 agrees at 9 bases. The CDR3 extends over 14 amino acids. V dropped 4 bases and J dropped 7; count of bases not matched to a gene: 6. From germline, CDR1 is SGHKS and CDR2 YYEKEE (reference sequence).

The chain combines TRBV6-2 or TRBV6-3 with TRBJ1-2; the match to TRBD1 covers 7 bases. The junction had 11 bases not matched to a gene; V was cut back by 5 bases and J by 2 bases. The CDR3 totals 16 residues. Germline CDR1 MNHEY, CDR2 SVGEGT. This chain's CDR3 is CASSPWTGPLNYGYTF. The DNA of the CDR3 is TGTGCCAGCAGTCCCTGGACAGGCCCTCTCAACTATGGCTACACCTTC.

About this clone: The sample carries other DNA sequences with the same CDR3. For the CDR3, the DNA is TGTGCCAGCAGCTTAGCTCCAGGAAGCTCCTACGAGCAGTACTTC. Protein product: CASSLAPGSSYEQYF. The chain uses TRBV7-2 and TRBJ2-7; no reliable D call. V lost 0 bases and J lost 0, with 9 bases in between. Germline values: CDR1 SGHTA, CDR2 FQGNSA. The CDR3 runs to 15 residues.

The rearrangement uses TRBV19 and TRBJ1-1, with TRBD1 as a possible D gene (5 bases). V gave up 2 bases and J gave up 0 bases, with 10 bases separating them. CDR3 size: 15 residues. The germline CDR1 and CDR2 sequences are LNHDA and SQIVND (reference sequence). CDR3 nucleotide sequence: TGTGCCAGTAGTATAAGGGACTTTATGAACACTGAAGCTTTCTTT. Protein sequence: CASSIRDFMNTEAFF.

V and J are TRBV20-1 and TRBJ1-1; unclear D gene. CDR3 length equals 15 residues. CDR1 DFQATT and CDR2 SNEGSKA come from the germline V gene (reference sequence). Deletions cut 3 bases from V and 0 bases from J, with 14 bases between. The CDR3 is CSASSSGTMNTEAFF. The CDR3 coding sequence is TGCAGTGCTAGTTCTTCAGGTACCATGAACACTGAAGCTTTCTTT.

This clone was recorded only once. V and J are TRBV7-2 and TRBJ1-6; D is possibly TRBD1 (5 bases). Germline V gives CDR1 SGHTA, CDR2 FQGNSA. The CDR3 spans 13 residues. Trimming cost V 4 bases and J 8 bases, with 9 bases left between them. This chain's CDR3 is CASSSTVHSPLHF. CDR3 DNA: TGTGCCAGCAGCTCGACAGTGCATTCACCCCTCCACTTT. Full variable domain (remainder filled in from reference TRBV7-2 and TRBJ1-6): GAGVSQSPSNKVTEKGKDVELRCDPISGHTALYWYRQSLGQGLEFLIYFQGNSAPDKSGLPSDRFSAERTGGSVSTLTIQRTQQEDSAVYLCASSSTVHSPLHFGNGTRLTVT.

This chain joins TRBV5-5 and TRBJ2-6; D is unclear. The CDR3 extends over 14 amino acids. The germline gives CDR1 SGHKS, CDR2 YYEKEE (reference sequence). V was trimmed by 4 bases and J by 1 base, leaving 6 bases between them. CDR3 region: CASSLSSGANVLTF. The CDR3, as DNA: TGTGCCAGCAGCCTGAGTTCTGGGGCCAACGTCCTGACTTTC.

This clone was found a few times. The gene calls are TRBV7-2 and TRBJ1-2; D possibly corresponds to TRBD1 (5 bases). Germline lookup yields CDR1 SGHTA and CDR2 FQGNSA. Trimming left V 1 base short and J 0 bases short, with 9 bases between. CDR3 length equals 15 residues. The CDR3 region has the DNA TGTGCCAGCAGCTTAGACAGGCTCTCTAACTATGGCTACACCTTC. This sequence encodes CASSLDRLSNYGYTF.

This chain connects TRBV7-2 to TRBJ2-7; a possible D gene is TRBD1 (5 bases). V lost 2 bases and J 2 bases, leaving 7 bases between the germline ends. This CDR3 comprises 13 residues. Germline loops: CDR1 SGHTA, CDR2 FQGNSA. CDR3 in amino acids: CASSLQGTYEQYF. The DNA for the CDR3 is TGTGCCAGCAGCTTACAGGGTACCTACGAGCAGTACTTC.